This paragraph reports one T cell receptor (beta chain). This clonotype was seen more than once but under ten times. The antigen it binds to is not known. The sample holds no much larger clone one base away, and base qualities are not on file. The data were obtained in a study of identical twins (TCRdb year 2016). Context from the whole study: To test whether fetal clonotypes persist, this study deep-sequenced TCR alpha and beta repertoires from monozygotic twins, from unrelated adults of various ages, and from cord blood. To rule out contamination, the twin experiments were replicated at different times with different library preparation protocols. Results the study describes overall, beyond this receptor: Compared with coincidental sharing between unrelated individuals, an excess of low generation-probability sequences was observed among out-of-frame TCR alpha sequences shared between twins. Zero-insertion analyses could be partly confounded by invariant T cells such as MAIT and iNKT, though diverse VJ usage argued against such confounding for most clonotypes. Abundant cord blood beta clonotypes had fewer insertions, young adult naive repertoires showed a similar but weaker trend, and memory repertoires showed no such trend. Because the same donors could not be followed over many years, the conclusions depended on cross-sectional statistical analysis. The excess sharing between twins in beta out-of-frame sequences was weaker because fewer shared sequences reduced the signal-to-noise ratio. In monozygotic twins, out-of-frame TCR alpha sharing was systematically underestimated by recombination models, although the models agreed with sharing between unrelated individuals.

Only healthy Caucasian donors were included. To prepare the library, 5' RACE was applied. Instrument used: Illumina HiSeq 2000. A universal primer binding site was added through template switching, and the final cDNA carried a unique molecular identifier so that TCR cDNA molecules could be counted accurately. First-strand cDNA for TCR alpha and beta chains was synthesized from specific primers in the conserved constant-segment region. Each cDNA library was double barcoded, with a SMART-Mk sample barcode plus Illumina barcodes, to control for contamination. TruSeq adapter sequences along with Illumina sample barcodes were introduced in two successive PCR steps. Sequencing of the TCR alpha and beta cDNA libraries was done on the Illumina HiSeq platform using custom primers. The study's own analysis went as follows. MiGEC processed the raw reads to extract unique molecular identifiers, while MiXCR was used to determine the CDR3 positions. For each individual, recombination models were inferred using an EM algorithm with the repgenHMM and IGoR tools. Shared clonotype analysis was performed with the tcR package in R, normalizing sharing by the product of cloneset sizes. Out-of-frame nonproductive sequences were analyzed to study raw recombination free of thymic and clonal selection effects. TCRdb trimmed public reads at Q25 via fastp, called clones via MiXCR and kept in-frame beta chains. Records with the same CDR3 protein are collapsed into one entry carrying the most frequent genes and DNA. The V and J calls follow TCRdb's processing rather than the paper's. In all, the sample holds around 1.7 million distinct CDR3 sequences, and 25% to 35% of those were seen once. The ten largest clones take up about 0.27% of the sample.

Germline trimming amounts to 3 bases on V and 0 bases on J, with 6 as the count of junction bases outside the gene matches. Counted from cysteine to phenylalanine, this CDR3 has 18 amino acids. The CDR3 DNA has 54 bases and is translated from base 1. As encoded in the germline V gene (reference sequence), CDR1 is SGHKS while CDR2 is YYEKEE. This TCR was sampled from a newborn girl in good health. Sequenced sample: cord blood. The chain is made from TRBV5-5 and TRBJ2-6; a stretch of 10 junction bases matches TRBD1. The sequence in DNA is TGTGCCAGCAGCTGGGCGGACAGGGGGAGCTCTGGGGCCAACGTCCTGACTTTC. Its translation reads: CASSWADRGSSGANVLTF.